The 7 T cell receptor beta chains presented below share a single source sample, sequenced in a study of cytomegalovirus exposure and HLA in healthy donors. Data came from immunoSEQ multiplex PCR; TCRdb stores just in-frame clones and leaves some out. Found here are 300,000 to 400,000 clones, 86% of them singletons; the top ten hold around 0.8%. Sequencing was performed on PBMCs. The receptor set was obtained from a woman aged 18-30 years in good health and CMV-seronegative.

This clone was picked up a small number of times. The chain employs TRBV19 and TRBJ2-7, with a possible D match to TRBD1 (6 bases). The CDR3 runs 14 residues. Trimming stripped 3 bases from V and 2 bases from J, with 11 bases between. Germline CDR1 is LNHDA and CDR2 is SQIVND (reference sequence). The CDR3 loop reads CASSMGAGTYEQYF. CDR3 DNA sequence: TGTGCCAGTAGTATGGGGGCAGGTACCTACGAGCAGTACTTC. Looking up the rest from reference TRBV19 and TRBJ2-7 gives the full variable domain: DGGITQSPKYLFRKEGQNVTLSCEQNLNHDAMYWYRQDPGQGLRLIYYSQIVNDFQKGDIAEGYSVSREKKESFPLTVTSAQKNPTAFYLCASSMGAGTYEQYFGPGTRLTVT.

CDR3 sequence (DNA): TGTGCCAGCAGGCACAGGGTGACTAATGAAAAACTGTTTTTT. It codes for CASRHRVTNEKLFF. This chain connects TRBV2 to TRBJ1-4; a possible D gene is TRBD1 (6 bases). The CDR3 has 14 residues. CDR1 and CDR2 from the germline V gene are SNHLY and FYNNEI. V was pared by 6 bases and J by 2 bases, with 10 bases between.

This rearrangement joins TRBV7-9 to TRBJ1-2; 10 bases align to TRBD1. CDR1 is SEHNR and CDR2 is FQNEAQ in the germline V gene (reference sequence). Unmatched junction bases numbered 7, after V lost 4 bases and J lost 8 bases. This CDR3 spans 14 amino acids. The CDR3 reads CASSSSRDRGGYTF. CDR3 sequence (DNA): TGTGCCAGCAGCTCCTCCCGGGACAGGGGAGGCTACACCTTC.

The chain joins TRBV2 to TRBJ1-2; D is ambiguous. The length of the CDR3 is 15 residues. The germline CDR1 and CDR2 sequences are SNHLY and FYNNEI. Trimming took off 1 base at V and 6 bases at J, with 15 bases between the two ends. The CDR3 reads CASSEVTGVRDGYTF. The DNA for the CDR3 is TGTGCCAGCAGTGAAGTCACGGGTGTTCGGGATGGCTACACCTTC.

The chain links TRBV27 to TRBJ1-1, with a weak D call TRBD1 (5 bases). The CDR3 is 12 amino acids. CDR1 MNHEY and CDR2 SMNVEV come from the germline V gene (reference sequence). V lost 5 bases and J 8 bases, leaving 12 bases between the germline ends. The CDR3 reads CASSVAGGEAFF. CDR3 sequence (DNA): TGTGCCAGCAGTGTGGCCGGGGGGGAAGCTTTCTTT.

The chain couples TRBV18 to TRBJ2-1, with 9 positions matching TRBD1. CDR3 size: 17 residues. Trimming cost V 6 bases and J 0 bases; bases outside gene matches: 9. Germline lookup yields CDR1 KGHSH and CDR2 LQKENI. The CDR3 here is CASSLGTGTLSYNEQFF. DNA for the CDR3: TGTGCCAGCTCCCTAGGGACAGGGACCCTCTCCTACAATGAGCAGTTCTTC.

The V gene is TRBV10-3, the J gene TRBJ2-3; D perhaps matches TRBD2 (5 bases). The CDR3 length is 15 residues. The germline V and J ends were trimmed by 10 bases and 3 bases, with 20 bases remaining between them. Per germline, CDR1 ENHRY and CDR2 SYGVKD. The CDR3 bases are TGTGCCACCCAGCCCGGGATCCTTGTTACAGATACGCAGTATTTT. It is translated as CATQPGILVTDTQYF.